This T cell receptor beta chain was sequenced in a study of blood T cell repertoires in COVID-19. The junction had 10 bases not matched to a gene; V was cut back by 5 bases and J by 2 bases. The CDR3 contains 18 residues. CDR1 and CDR2 from the germline V gene are SEHNR and FQNEAQ (reference sequence). Methods used by the authors: The assay estimated nucleated cells by amplifying reference gene primers. Clones were read by immunoSEQ multiplex PCR, and TCRdb kept only the in-frame ones, dropping some. D and trimming come from the DNA, and the V and J calls and clone size come from that table. The top ten clones hold 5.1% of a sample with 220,000 or so clones, around 80% of them seen once.

Material for sequencing was peripheral blood. The clonotype comes from a woman aged 60 to 75 who had recovered from COVID-19. This chain joins TRBV7-9 and TRBJ1-4; 11 nucleotides line up with TRBD1. Here the CDR3 DNA reads TGTGCCAGCAGCCCTATTTCGGGACAGGGGGTCACTAATGAAAAACTGTTTTTT. It translates to CASSPISGQGVTNEKLFF.